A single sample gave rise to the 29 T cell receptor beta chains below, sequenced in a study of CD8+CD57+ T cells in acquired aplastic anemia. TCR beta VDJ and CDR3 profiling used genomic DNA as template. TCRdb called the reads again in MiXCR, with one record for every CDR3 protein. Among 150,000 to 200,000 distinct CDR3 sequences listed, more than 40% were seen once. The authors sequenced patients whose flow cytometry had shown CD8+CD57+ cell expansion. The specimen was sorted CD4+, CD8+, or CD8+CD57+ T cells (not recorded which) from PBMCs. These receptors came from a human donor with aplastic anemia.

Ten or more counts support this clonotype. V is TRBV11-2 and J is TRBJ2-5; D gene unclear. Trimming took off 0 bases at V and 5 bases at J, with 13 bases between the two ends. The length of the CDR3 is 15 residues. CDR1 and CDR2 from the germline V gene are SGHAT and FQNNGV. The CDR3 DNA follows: TGTGCCAGCAGCTTAGAATCAAGGGTATGGGAGACCCAGTACTTC. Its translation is CASSLESRVWETQYF.

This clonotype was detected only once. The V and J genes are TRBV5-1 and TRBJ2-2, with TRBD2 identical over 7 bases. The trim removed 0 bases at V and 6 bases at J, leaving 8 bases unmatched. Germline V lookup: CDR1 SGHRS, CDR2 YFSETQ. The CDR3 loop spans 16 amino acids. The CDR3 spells CASSLEASGLPGELFF. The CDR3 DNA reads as TGCGCCAGCAGCTTGGAGGCTAGCGGCCTTCCCGGGGAGCTGTTTTTT.

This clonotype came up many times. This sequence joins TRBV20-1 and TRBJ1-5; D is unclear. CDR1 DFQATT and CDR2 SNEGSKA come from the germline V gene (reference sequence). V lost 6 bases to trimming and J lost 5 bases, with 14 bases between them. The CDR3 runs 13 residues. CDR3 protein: CSAGPSRYQPQHF. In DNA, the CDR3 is TGCAGTGCAGGGCCAAGTAGGTATCAGCCCCAGCATTTT.

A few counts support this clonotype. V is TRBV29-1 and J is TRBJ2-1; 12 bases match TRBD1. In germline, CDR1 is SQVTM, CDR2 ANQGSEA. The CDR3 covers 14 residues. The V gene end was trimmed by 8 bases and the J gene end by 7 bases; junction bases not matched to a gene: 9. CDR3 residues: CSSYWDRGQNEQFF. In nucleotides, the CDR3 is TGCAGCAGTTATTGGGACAGGGGGCAAAATGAGCAGTTCTTC.

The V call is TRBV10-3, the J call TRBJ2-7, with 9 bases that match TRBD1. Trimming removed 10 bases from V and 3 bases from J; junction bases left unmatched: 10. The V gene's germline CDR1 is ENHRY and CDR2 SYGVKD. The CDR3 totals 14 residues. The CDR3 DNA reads TGTGCCAGCAGGCCGGGACAGGGTAACTACGAGCAGTACTTC. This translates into CASRPGQGNYEQYF.

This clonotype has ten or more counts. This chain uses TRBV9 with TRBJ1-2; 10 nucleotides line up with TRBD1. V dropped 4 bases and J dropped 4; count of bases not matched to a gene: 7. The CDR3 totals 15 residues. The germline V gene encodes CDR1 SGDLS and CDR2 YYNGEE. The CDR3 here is CASSSDRGRSYGYTF. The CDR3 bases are TGTGCCAGCAGCTCAGACAGGGGGCGCTCCTATGGCTACACCTTC.

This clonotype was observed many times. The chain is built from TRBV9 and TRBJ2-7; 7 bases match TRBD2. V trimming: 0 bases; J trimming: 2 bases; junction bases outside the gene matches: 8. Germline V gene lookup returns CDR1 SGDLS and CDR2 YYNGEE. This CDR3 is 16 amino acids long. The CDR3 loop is CASSVGGGSPTYEQYF. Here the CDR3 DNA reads TGTGCCAGCAGCGTAGGAGGCGGGAGTCCTACCTACGAGCAGTACTTC. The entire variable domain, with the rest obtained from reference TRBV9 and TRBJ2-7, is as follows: DSGVTQTPKHLITATGQRVTLRCSPRSGDLSVYWYQQSLDQGLQFLIQYYNGEERAKGNILERFSAQQFPDLHSELNLSSLELGDSALYFCASSVGGGSPTYEQYFGPGTRLTVT.

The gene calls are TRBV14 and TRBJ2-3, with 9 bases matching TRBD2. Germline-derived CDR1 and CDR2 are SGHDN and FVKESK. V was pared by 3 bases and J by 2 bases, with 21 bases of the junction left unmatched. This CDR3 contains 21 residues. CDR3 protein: CASSHSRGEGEREEPTDTQYF. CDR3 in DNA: TGTGCCAGCAGCCACTCAAGGGGGGAGGGGGAGCGGGAGGAGCCCACAGATACGCAGTATTTT.

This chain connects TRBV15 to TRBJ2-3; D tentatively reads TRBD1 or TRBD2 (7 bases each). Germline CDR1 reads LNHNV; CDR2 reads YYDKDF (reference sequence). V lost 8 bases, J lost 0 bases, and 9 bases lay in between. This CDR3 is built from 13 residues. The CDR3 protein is CATQGGSTDTQYF. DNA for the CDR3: TGTGCCACCCAGGGGGGGAGCACAGATACGCAGTATTTT. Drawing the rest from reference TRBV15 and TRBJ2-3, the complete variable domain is DAMVIQNPRYQVTQFGKPVTLSCSQTLNHNVMYWYQQKSSQAPKLLFHYYDKDFNNEADTPDNFQSRRPNTSFCFLDIRSPGLGDTAMYLCATQGGSTDTQYFGPGTRLTVL.

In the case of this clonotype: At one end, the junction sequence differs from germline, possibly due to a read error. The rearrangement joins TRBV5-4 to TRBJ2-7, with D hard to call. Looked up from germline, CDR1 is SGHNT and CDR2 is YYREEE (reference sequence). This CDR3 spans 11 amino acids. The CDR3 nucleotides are TGTACCAGCAGCTTGGGTTACGAACAGTACTTC. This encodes CTSSLGYEQYF.

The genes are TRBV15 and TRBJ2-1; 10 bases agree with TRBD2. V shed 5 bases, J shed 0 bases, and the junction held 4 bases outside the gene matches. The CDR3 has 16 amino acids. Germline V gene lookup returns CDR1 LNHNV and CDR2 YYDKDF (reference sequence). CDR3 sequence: CATSEGLADSYNEQFF. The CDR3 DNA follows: TGTGCCACCAGCGAAGGACTAGCGGACTCCTACAATGAGCAGTTCTTC. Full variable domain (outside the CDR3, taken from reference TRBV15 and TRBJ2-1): DAMVIQNPRYQVTQFGKPVTLSCSQTLNHNVMYWYQQKSSQAPKLLFHYYDKDFNNEADTPDNFQSRRPNTSFCFLDIRSPGLGDTAMYLCATSEGLADSYNEQFFGPGTRLTVL.

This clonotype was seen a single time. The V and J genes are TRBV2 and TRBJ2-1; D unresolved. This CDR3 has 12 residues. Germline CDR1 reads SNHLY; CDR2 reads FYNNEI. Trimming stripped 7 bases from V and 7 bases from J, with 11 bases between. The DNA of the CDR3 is TGTGCCAGCATCGGTGATGGGAATGAGCAGTTCTTC. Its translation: CASIGDGNEQFF.

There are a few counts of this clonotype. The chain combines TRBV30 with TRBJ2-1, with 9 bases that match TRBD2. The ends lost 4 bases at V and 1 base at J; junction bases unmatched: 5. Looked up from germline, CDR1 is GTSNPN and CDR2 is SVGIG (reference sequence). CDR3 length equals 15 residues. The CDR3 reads CAWTSGDFSYNEQFF. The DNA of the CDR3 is TGTGCCTGGACTAGCGGGGACTTTTCCTACAATGAGCAGTTCTTC. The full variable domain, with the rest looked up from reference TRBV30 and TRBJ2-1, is SQTIHQWPATLVQPVGSPLSLECTVEGTSNPNLYWYRQAAGRGLQLLFYSVGIGQISSEVPQNLSASRPQDRQFILSSKKLLLSDSGFYLCAWTSGDFSYNEQFFGPGTRLTVL.

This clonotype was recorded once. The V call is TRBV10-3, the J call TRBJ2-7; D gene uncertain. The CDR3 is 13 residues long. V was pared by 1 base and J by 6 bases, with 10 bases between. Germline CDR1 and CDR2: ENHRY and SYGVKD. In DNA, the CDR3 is TGTGCCATCAGTGAGTTACCGGGTCTCGAGCAGTACTTC. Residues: CAISELPGLEQYF.

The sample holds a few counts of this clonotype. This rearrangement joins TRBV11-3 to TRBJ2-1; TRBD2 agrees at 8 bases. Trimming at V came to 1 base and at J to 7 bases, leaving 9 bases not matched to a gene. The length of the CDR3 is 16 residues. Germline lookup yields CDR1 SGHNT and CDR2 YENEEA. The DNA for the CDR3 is TGTGCCAGCAGCTTAGCAACGGGACTAGTTGGGAATGAGCAGTTCTTC. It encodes CASSLATGLVGNEQFF.

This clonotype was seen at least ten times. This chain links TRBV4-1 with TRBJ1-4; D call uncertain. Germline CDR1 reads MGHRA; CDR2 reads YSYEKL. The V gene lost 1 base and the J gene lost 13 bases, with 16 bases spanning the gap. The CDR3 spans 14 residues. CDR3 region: CASSQVAGMKILFF. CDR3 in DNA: TGCGCCAGCAGCCAAGTGGCGGGAATGAAAATACTGTTTTTT.

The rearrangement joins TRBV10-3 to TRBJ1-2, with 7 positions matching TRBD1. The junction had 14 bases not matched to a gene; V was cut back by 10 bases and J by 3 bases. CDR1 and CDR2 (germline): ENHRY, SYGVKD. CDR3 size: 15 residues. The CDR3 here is CASSETGDSYYGYTF. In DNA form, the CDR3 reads TGTGCCAGCAGCGAAACCGGGGACAGCTACTATGGCTACACCTTC.

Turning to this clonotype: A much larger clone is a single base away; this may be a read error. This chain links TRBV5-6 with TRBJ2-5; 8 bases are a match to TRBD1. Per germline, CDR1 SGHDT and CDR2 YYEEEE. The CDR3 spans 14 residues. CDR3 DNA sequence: TGTGCCAGCAGCCCCGGGACAGGAGAAGAGATCCAGTACTTC. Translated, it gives CASSPGTGEEIQYF.

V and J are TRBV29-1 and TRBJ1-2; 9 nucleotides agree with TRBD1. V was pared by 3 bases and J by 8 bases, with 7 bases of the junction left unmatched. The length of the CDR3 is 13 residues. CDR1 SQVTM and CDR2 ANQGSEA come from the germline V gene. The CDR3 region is CSVDPQGARGYTF. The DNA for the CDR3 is TGCAGCGTTGATCCACAGGGGGCTCGAGGCTACACCTTC.

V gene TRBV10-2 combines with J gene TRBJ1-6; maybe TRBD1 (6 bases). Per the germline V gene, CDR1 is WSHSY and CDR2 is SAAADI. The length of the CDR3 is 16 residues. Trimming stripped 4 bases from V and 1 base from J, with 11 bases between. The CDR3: CASSAYRDSYNSPLHF. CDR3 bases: TGCGCCAGCAGTGCCTACAGGGATTCCTATAATTCACCCCTCCACTTT.

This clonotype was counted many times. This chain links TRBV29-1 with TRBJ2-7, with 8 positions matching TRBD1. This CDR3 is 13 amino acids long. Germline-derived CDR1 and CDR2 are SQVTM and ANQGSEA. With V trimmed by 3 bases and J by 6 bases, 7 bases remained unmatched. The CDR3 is CSVDLQGAGEQYF. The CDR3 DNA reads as TGCAGCGTTGACTTGCAGGGGGCGGGCGAGCAGTACTTC.

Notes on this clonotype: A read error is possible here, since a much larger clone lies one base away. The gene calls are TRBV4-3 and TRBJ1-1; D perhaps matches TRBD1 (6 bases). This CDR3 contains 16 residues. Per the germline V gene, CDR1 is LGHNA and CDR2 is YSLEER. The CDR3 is CASGQDRGTRATEAFF. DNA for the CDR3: TGCGCCAGCGGCCAAGATCGCGGGACACGGGCCACTGAAGCTTTCTTT.

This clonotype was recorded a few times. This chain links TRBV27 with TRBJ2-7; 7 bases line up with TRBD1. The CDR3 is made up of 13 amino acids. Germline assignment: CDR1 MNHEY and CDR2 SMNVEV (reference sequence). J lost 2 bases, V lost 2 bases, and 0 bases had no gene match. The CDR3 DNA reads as TGTGCCAGCAGTTTACAGGGGGCCTACGAGCAGTACTTC. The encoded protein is CASSLQGAYEQYF.

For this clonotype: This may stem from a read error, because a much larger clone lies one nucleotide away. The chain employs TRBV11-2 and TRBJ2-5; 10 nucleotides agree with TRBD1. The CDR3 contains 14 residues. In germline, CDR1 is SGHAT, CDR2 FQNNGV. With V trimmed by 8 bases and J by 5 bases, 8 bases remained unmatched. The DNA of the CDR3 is TGTGCCAGCGGCCCGGGACAGGGGTGGGAGACCCAGTACTTC. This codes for CASGPGQGWETQYF.

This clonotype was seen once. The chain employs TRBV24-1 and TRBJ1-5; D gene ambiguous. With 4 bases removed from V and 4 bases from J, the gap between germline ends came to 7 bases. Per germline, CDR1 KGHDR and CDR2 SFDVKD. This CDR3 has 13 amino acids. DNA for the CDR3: TGTGCCACCAGTGAAGGGTTTAATCAGCCCCAGCATTTT. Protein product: CATSEGFNQPQHF.

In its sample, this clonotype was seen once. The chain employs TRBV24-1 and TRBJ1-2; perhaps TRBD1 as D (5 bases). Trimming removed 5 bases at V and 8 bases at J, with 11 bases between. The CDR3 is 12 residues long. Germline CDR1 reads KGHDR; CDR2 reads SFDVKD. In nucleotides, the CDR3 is TGTGCCACCAGTGGTCAGGGATCGGGCTACACCTTC. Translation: CATSGQGSGYTF.

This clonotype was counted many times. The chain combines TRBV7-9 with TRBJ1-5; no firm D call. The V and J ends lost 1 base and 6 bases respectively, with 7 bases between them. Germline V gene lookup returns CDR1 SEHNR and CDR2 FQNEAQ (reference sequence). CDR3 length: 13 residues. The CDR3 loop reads CASSLEGSQPQHF. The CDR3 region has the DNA TGTGCCAGCAGCTTAGAAGGATCTCAGCCCCAGCATTTT.

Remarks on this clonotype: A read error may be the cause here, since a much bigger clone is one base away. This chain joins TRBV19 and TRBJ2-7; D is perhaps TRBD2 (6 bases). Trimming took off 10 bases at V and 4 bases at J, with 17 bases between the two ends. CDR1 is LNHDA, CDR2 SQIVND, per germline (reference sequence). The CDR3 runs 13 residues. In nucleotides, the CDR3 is TGTGCCACATCTCTGGGGGGTGGATACGAGCAGTACTTC. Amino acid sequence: CATSLGGGYEQYF. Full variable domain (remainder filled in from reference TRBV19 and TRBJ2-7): DGGITQSPKYLFRKEGQNVTLSCEQNLNHDAMYWYRQDPGQGLRLIYYSQIVNDFQKGDIAEGYSVSREKKESFPLTVTSAQKNPTAFYLCATSLGGGYEQYFGPGTRLTVT.

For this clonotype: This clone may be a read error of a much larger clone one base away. The CDR3 coding sequence is TGCGCCAGCGGTTTGGTCGGTGAGCAGTTCTTC. Translation gives CASGLVGEQFF. V gene TRBV5-1 combines with J gene TRBJ2-1, with no clear D. This CDR3 has 11 residues. The germline V and J ends were trimmed by 7 bases and 9 bases, with 11 bases remaining between them. Germline V lookup: CDR1 SGHRS, CDR2 YFSETQ.